The next 20 T cell receptor beta chains were all read from a single sample in a study of blood T cells in healthy people across ages. Sample-barcoded 5' priming and a J-beta primer mix drove a second PCR of about 6 to 12 cycles. Via MiXCR, TCRdb re-called the 5' RACE reads, giving one row per CDR3 protein. The table includes some 940,000 distinct CDR3 sequences, approximately 32% detected once. These data are also associated with another study on T cells of mothers and their children.

Sequences were obtained from blood. These TCRs come from a woman in her thirties or forties in good health.

This clonotype was counted a few times. V gene TRBV5-5 combines with J gene TRBJ2-5; 8 bases align to TRBD1. In germline, CDR1 is SGHKS, CDR2 YYEKEE (reference sequence). CDR3 size: 15 residues. V dropped 4 bases and J dropped 5; count of bases not matched to a gene: 10. CDR3 coding DNA: TGTGCCAGCAGCGAAACGACAGGGGTTGGGGAGACCCAGTACTTC. It codes for CASSETTGVGETQYF.

This clonotype was picked up a small number of times. This CDR3 reads CASSASGDRGHGYTF. The CDR3 DNA follows: TGTGCCAGCAGCGCCTCCGGGGACAGGGGGCATGGCTACACCTTC. The chain joins TRBV9 to TRBJ1-2; 12 positions agree with TRBD1. The V segment lost 3 bases and the J segment 6 bases; nucleotides outside the gene matches: 6. Germline V CDR1 and CDR2: SGDLS, YYNGEE. The CDR3 extends over 15 amino acids.

The chain has TRBV5-6 and TRBJ2-5; D is possibly TRBD1 (6 bases). The last part of the DNA fits TRBJ2-7 better; the J call may be wrong. The CDR3 spans 17 residues. Germline values: CDR1 SGHDT, CDR2 YYEEEE. This CDR3 reads CASTTFDCGGRLYEQYF. CDR3 nucleotide sequence: TGTGCCAGCACCACCTTCGATTGTGGGGGCCGACTTTACGAGCAGTACTTC.

This clonotype appeared a few times. V usage is TRBV7-2 and J usage is TRBJ2-2; no clear D gene. Trimming cost V 6 bases and J 4 bases, with 9 bases left between them. From germline, CDR1 is SGHTA and CDR2 FQGNSA. CDR3 length: 13 amino acids. The CDR3 DNA reads as TGTGCCAGCAGACCCGGCGGCACCGGGGAGCTGTTTTTT. This codes for CASRPGGTGELFF.

The J gene is TRBJ2-4, the V gene TRBV19; 16 bases map to TRBD2. This CDR3 spans 15 amino acids. V dropped 10 bases and J dropped 8; count of bases not matched to a gene: 8. Germline V gives CDR1 LNHDA, CDR2 SQIVND (reference sequence). The CDR3 region is CATQGTSGGEDIQYF. CDR3 nucleotides: TGTGCCACCCAGGGGACTAGCGGGGGGGAAGACATTCAGTACTTC.

This clonotype was detected a few times. A much larger clone differs by one base, so this may be a read error. The chain has TRBV7-8 and TRBJ1-4; TRBD1 matches 7 bases. The germline V gene encodes CDR1 SGHVS and CDR2 FQNEAQ. The length of the CDR3 is 14 residues. The CDR3 DNA reads TGTGCCAGCAGCTCCGACAGGGCCTGGGAAAAACGGTTTTTT. This translates into CASSSDRAWEKRFF.

This clonotype was found a few times. The chain couples TRBV28 to TRBJ1-6; D may be TRBD1 (5 bases). V gave up 6 bases and J gave up 7 bases, with 16 bases separating them. Germline assignment: CDR1 MDHEN and CDR2 SYDVKM. This CDR3 is 15 amino acids long. The DNA of the CDR3 is TGTGCCAGCAGGGGGGGGTCACCTTGGAATTCACCCCTCCACTTT. It encodes CASRGGSPWNSPLHF.

V and J are TRBV3-1 and TRBJ2-7; TRBD1 matches 8 bases. The germline V gene has CDR1 LGHDT and CDR2 YNNKEL (reference sequence). Losses at the gene ends were 8 bases for V and 9 bases for J; bases not matched to a gene: 6. The CDR3 length is 11 residues. The CDR3 DNA reads as TGTGCCAGCTCGGACAGGGTGGCGCAGTACTTC. Protein: CASSDRVAQYF.

The chain recombines TRBV7-2 with TRBJ1-1; D ambiguous. CDR1 is SGHTA and CDR2 is FQGNSA in the germline V gene. The CDR3 extends over 13 amino acids. V was trimmed by 7 bases and J by 4 bases, leaving 13 bases between them. Written as DNA, the CDR3 is TGTGCCAGCACCCAATGGCGGGGCACTGAAGCTTTCTTT. Translating gives CASTQWRGTEAFF.

The J gene is TRBJ2-3, the V gene TRBV5-1, with 7 bases that match TRBD1. CDR1 and CDR2 from the germline V gene are SGHRS and YFSETQ. Losses at the gene ends were 7 bases for V and 3 bases for J; bases not matched to a gene: 5. CDR3 size: 13 residues. The CDR3 protein is CASARTGTDTQYF. As DNA, the CDR3 is TGCGCCAGCGCCCGGACAGGTACAGATACGCAGTATTTT.

The chain uses TRBV15 and TRBJ1-2; D perhaps matches TRBD1 (5 bases). V lost 4 bases and J 8 bases, leaving 17 bases between the germline ends. Germline assignment: CDR1 LNHNV and CDR2 YYDKDF (reference sequence). The CDR3 totals 14 residues. The CDR3 nucleotides read TGTGCCACCAGCACTCCTCGGTCAGGGAACGGCTACACCTTC. This encodes CATSTPRSGNGYTF. Supplemented by reference TRBV15 and TRBJ1-2, the full variable domain reads DAMVIQNPRYQVTQFGKPVTLSCSQTLNHNVMYWYQQKSSQAPKLLFHYYDKDFNNEADTPDNFQSRRPNTSFCFLDIRSPGLGDTAMYLCATSTPRSGNGYTFGSGTRLTVV.

Concerning this clonotype itself: A much larger clone lies a single base off, so this may be a read error. This sequence joins TRBV7-2 and TRBJ2-7; 7 nucleotides agree with TRBD1. The CDR3 has 13 residues. Germline lookup yields CDR1 SGHTA and CDR2 FQGNSA. With 3 bases clipped from V and 9 bases from J, the junction kept 8 bases outside the gene matches. CDR3 amino acids: CASSFQGVNMQYF. CDR3 sequence (DNA): TGTGCCAGCAGCTTCCAGGGGGTGAACATGCAGTACTTC.

A few counts support this clonotype. The chain uses TRBV19 and TRBJ2-3; TRBD2 is a possible D gene (5 bases). V was pared by 3 bases and J by 1 base, with 8 bases between. The germline gives CDR1 LNHDA, CDR2 SQIVND (reference sequence). CDR3 length: 14 amino acids. The chain's CDR3 is CASSIIGGTDTQYF. CDR3 coding DNA: TGTGCCAGTAGTATTATCGGGGGCACAGATACGCAGTATTTT.

This clonotype showed up many times. The chain links TRBV30 to TRBJ1-5; no definite D call. The CDR3 spans 13 residues. Germline CDR1 GTSNPN, CDR2 SVGIG (reference sequence). With 2 bases removed from V and 2 bases from J, the gap between germline ends came to 7 bases. The CDR3 DNA is TGTGCCTGGAGTCCGGCCGGCAATCAGCCCCAGCATTTT. This translates into CAWSPAGNQPQHF. Drawing the rest from reference TRBV30 and TRBJ1-5, the complete variable domain is SQTIHQWPATLVQPVGSPLSLECTVEGTSNPNLYWYRQAAGRGLQLLFYSVGIGQISSEVPQNLSASRPQDRQFILSSKKLLLSDSGFYLCAWSPAGNQPQHFGDGTRLSIL.

The rearrangement joins TRBV3-1 to TRBJ1-1; a possible D gene is TRBD1 (6 bases). Germline CDR1 LGHDT, CDR2 YNNKEL (reference sequence). The ends were cut back, 3 bases at V and 4 bases at J, with 15 bases in the middle. The CDR3 has 15 residues. The CDR3 sequence: CASSQGGLRSTEAFF. The CDR3 bases are TGTGCCAGCAGCCAGGGGGGCCTCCGGAGCACTGAAGCTTTCTTT.

The chain employs TRBV7-2 and TRBJ1-6; TRBD1 matches at 7 bases. The CDR3 extends over 15 amino acids. Germline CDR1 SGHTA, CDR2 FQGNSA. The ends lost 5 bases at V and 9 bases at J; junction bases unmatched: 10. The CDR3: CASSPIQGWRSPLHF. In DNA, the CDR3 is TGTGCCAGCAGCCCCATACAGGGGTGGCGTTCACCCCTCCACTTT.

The CDR3, as DNA: TGTGCCAGCAGTTACTTGGGGGCTAATCAGCCCCAGCATTTT. Encoded protein: CASSYLGANQPQHF. The chain combines TRBV6-2 or TRBV6-3 with TRBJ1-5; a weak D match, TRBD1 (6 bases). Trimming removed 1 base from V and 4 bases from J, with 8 bases in between. Germline values: CDR1 MNHEY, CDR2 SVGEGT. This CDR3 contains 14 residues.

A note on this clonotype: A much bigger clone sits one base away, suggesting this may be a read error. The V call is TRBV7-2, the J call TRBJ2-3; 7 bases line up with TRBD2. Unmatched junction bases numbered 16, after V lost 8 bases and J lost 8 bases. Germline V CDR1 and CDR2: SGHTA, FQGNSA. The CDR3 runs to 15 residues. The CDR3 nucleotides read TGTACCAGCGACCCTAGCGGACCCTATTTGGGTACGCAGTATTTT. Its translation: CTSDPSGPYLGTQYF.

As to this clonotype: A much bigger clone sits one base away, suggesting this may be a read error. The V call is TRBV10-3, the J call TRBJ2-3; D unclear. Germline values: CDR1 ENHRY, CDR2 SYGVKD. The CDR3 covers 15 residues. The CDR3 DNA sequence: TGTGCCATCAGTGAGTCTGGATTTAGCACAGATGCGCAGTATTTT. The encoded protein is CAISESGFSTDAQYF.

The chain uses TRBV7-2 and TRBJ2-5; the D call may be TRBD1 or TRBD2 (5 bases each). The CDR3 runs 14 residues. CDR1 is SGHTA and CDR2 is FQGNSA in the germline V gene. The V end was cut by 4 bases, the J end by 11 bases, with 20 bases between. The CDR3 spells CASSSTGPAYGQYF. CDR3 bases: TGTGCCAGCAGCTCTACGGGACCTGCCTACGGGCAGTACTTC.